A selection of T cell receptor beta chains follows, all from one sample in a study of shared clonotypes between healthy human individuals. Method: immunoSEQ multiplex PCR; TCRdb's copy keeps in-frame clones and lacks some. The table lists about 300,000 clones, 74% of them singletons. The sample taken for sequencing was memory CD4+ T cells sorted from blood. These receptors all stem from a man between 25 and 39 years old in good health. The CDR3 runs from the conserved cysteine through the conserved F or W. The order of the fields is D gene, clone size, J gene, V gene, CDR3 protein, CDR3 DNA. A D gene is named only where the DNA matches it firmly. Rows give clone size only sometimes, using once, few, many, or a class for an expanded clone.

d_gene: TRBD2; abundance: many; j_gene: TRBJ2-1; v_gene: TRBV27; CDR3aa: CASSPGTSGRNEQFF; CDR3nt: TGTGCCAGCAGTCCGGGGACTAGCGGGAGGAATGAGCAGTTCTTC
d_gene: TRBD1; abundance: -; j_gene: TRBJ1-2; v_gene: TRBV2; CDR3aa: CASTLQGGASYTF; CDR3nt: TGTGCCTCTACCCTTCAGGGGGGGGCGAGCTACACCTTC
d_gene: -; abundance: -; j_gene: TRBJ2-7; v_gene: TRBV5-1; CDR3aa: CASSPRPGVEQYF; CDR3nt: TGCGCCAGCAGCCCCAGACCAGGGGTCGAGCAGTACTTC
d_gene: -; abundance: -; j_gene: TRBJ2-6; v_gene: TRBV15; CDR3aa: CATSSWSSGANVLTF; CDR3nt: TGTGCCACCAGCAGCTGGAGCTCTGGGGCCAACGTCCTGACTTTC
d_gene: -; abundance: -; j_gene: TRBJ2-1; v_gene: TRBV2; CDR3aa: CASRVSGEQFF; CDR3nt: TGTGCCAGCAGGGTGTCGGGTGAGCAGTTCTTC
d_gene: -; abundance: -; j_gene: TRBJ2-1; v_gene: TRBV5-1; CDR3aa: CASSLAGSHEQFF; CDR3nt: TGCGCCAGCAGCTTGGCGGGGTCCCATGAGCAGTTCTTC
d_gene: -; abundance: -; j_gene: TRBJ1-5; v_gene: TRBV2; CDR3aa: CASNPDSPNQPQHF; CDR3nt: TGTGCCAGCAATCCCGACAGCCCCAATCAGCCCCAGCATTTT
d_gene: TRBD1; abundance: -; j_gene: TRBJ1-2; v_gene: TRBV5-1; CDR3aa: CASSLGGRGDYGYTF; CDR3nt: TGCGCCAGCAGCTTGGGCGGCAGGGGGGACTATGGCTACACCTTC
d_gene: -; abundance: few; j_gene: TRBJ2-5; v_gene: TRBV1; CDR3aa: CTSSLDRGGETQYF; CDR3nt: TGCACCAGCAGCCTCGACAGGGGCGGAGAGACCCAGTACTTC
d_gene: -; abundance: -; j_gene: TRBJ1-1; v_gene: TRBV19; CDR3aa: CASSIPQNTEAFF; CDR3nt: TGTGCCAGTAGTATTCCACAGAACACTGAAGCTTTCTTT
d_gene: -; abundance: -; j_gene: TRBJ2-3; v_gene: TRBV27; CDR3aa: CASSLALSGADTQYF; CDR3nt: TGTGCCAGCAGTCTCGCCCTCTCCGGCGCAGATACGCAGTATTTT
d_gene: -; abundance: many; j_gene: TRBJ2-7; v_gene: TRBV29-1; CDR3aa: CSVVSTPQSEQYF; CDR3nt: TGCAGCGTTGTATCTACCCCACAAAGCGAGCAGTACTTC
d_gene: TRBD1; abundance: -; j_gene: TRBJ1-1; v_gene: TRBV6-6; CDR3aa: CAIARGQALEAFF; CDR3nt: TGTGCCATCGCCAGGGGGCAGGCGCTTGAAGCTTTCTTT
d_gene: -; abundance: -; j_gene: TRBJ2-1; v_gene: TRBV5-1; CDR3aa: CASSPWVGVYNEQFF; CDR3nt: TGCGCCAGCAGCCCCTGGGTCGGGGTCTACAATGAGCAGTTCTTC
d_gene: TRBD1; abundance: -; j_gene: TRBJ2-2; v_gene: TRBV7-2; CDR3aa: CASSIQTGVTGELFF; CDR3nt: TGTGCCAGCAGTATTCAGACAGGGGTTACCGGGGAGCTGTTTTTT
d_gene: -; abundance: -; j_gene: TRBJ2-5; v_gene: TRBV11-2; CDR3aa: CASSTLRQETQYF; CDR3nt: TGTGCCAGCAGCACTCTTAGACAAGAGACCCAGTACTTC
d_gene: -; abundance: few; j_gene: TRBJ1-5; v_gene: TRBV19; CDR3aa: CASSIGPARGNQPQHF; CDR3nt: TGTGCCAGTAGTATAGGACCGGCCCGTGGCAATCAGCCCCAGCATTTT
d_gene: -; abundance: few; j_gene: TRBJ2-7; v_gene: TRBV7-6; CDR3aa: CASSLGTADSYEQYF; CDR3nt: TGTGCCAGCAGCTTAGGGACGGCTGATTCCTACGAGCAGTACTTC
d_gene: -; abundance: -; j_gene: TRBJ1-2; v_gene: TRBV18; CDR3aa: CASSPPWQRYGYTF; CDR3nt: TGTGCCAGCTCACCACCGTGGCAACGCTATGGCTACACCTTC
d_gene: -; abundance: -; j_gene: TRBJ1-2; v_gene: TRBV7-9; CDR3aa: CASAPGAEYGYTF; CDR3nt: TGTGCCAGCGCCCCAGGGGCTGAATATGGCTACACCTTC
d_gene: -; abundance: -; j_gene: TRBJ2-1; v_gene: TRBV5-1; CDR3aa: CASMDGFSYNEQFF; CDR3nt: TGCGCCAGCATGGACGGATTCTCCTACAATGAGCAGTTCTTC
d_gene: -; abundance: -; j_gene: TRBJ1-5; v_gene: TRBV28; CDR3aa: CASSLRSSVGSPRPQHF; CDR3nt: TGTGCCAGCAGTTTGCGGTCGTCTGTGGGCTCGCCGCGGCCCCAGCATTTT
d_gene: TRBD2; abundance: few; j_gene: TRBJ2-2; v_gene: TRBV5-4; CDR3aa: CASRKDKLSGRASGELFF; CDR3nt: TGTGCCAGCAGGAAGGATAAACTTAGCGGGAGGGCGTCTGGGGAGCTGTTTTTT
d_gene: TRBD2; abundance: -; j_gene: TRBJ2-1; v_gene: TRBV11-1; CDR3aa: CASSLFLAGNEQFF; CDR3nt: TGTGCCAGCAGCTTATTTCTAGCGGGGAATGAGCAGTTCTTC
d_gene: -; abundance: -; j_gene: TRBJ1-1; v_gene: TRBV6-1; CDR3aa: CASRDLQRTEAFF; CDR3nt: TGTGCCAGCAGGGACCTTCAGAGAACCGAAGCTTTCTTT
d_gene: TRBD2; abundance: -; j_gene: TRBJ2-5; v_gene: TRBV2; CDR3aa: CASSGNGLAGAGETQYF; CDR3nt: TGTGCCAGCAGTGGAAACGGACTAGCGGGAGCAGGGGAGACCCAGTACTTC
d_gene: -; abundance: -; j_gene: TRBJ1-1; v_gene: TRBV7-9; CDR3aa: CASSPRWASEAFF; CDR3nt: TGTGCCAGCAGCCCCCGTTGGGCATCTGAAGCTTTCTTT
d_gene: -; abundance: -; j_gene: TRBJ1-5; v_gene: TRBV5-4; CDR3aa: CASSWNGGTNQPQHF; CDR3nt: TGTGCCAGCAGTTGGAATGGGGGGACCAATCAGCCCCAGCATTTT
d_gene: -; abundance: once; j_gene: TRBJ2-1; v_gene: TRBV28; CDR3aa: CASSLILSGSYNEQFF; CDR3nt: TGTGCCAGCAGTTTGATTCTTAGCGGCTCCTACAATGAGCAGTTCTTC
d_gene: -; abundance: -; j_gene: TRBJ2-1; v_gene: TRBV4-1; CDR3aa: CASSQQSTEQFF; CDR3nt: TGCGCCAGCAGCCAACAATCGACAGAGCAGTTCTTC
d_gene: -; abundance: -; j_gene: TRBJ2-1; v_gene: TRBV19; CDR3aa: CASSRSSMGGEQFF; CDR3nt: TGTGCCAGTAGTAGGAGCAGTATGGGCGGTGAGCAGTTCTTC
d_gene: TRBD2; abundance: -; j_gene: TRBJ2-2; v_gene: TRBV18; CDR3aa: CASSDKVAGANTGELFF; CDR3nt: TGTGCCAGCTCAGACAAGGTAGCGGGAGCGAACACCGGGGAGCTGTTTTTT
d_gene: -; abundance: -; j_gene: TRBJ2-2; v_gene: TRBV18; CDR3aa: CASSPQMNTGELFF; CDR3nt: TGTGCCAGCTCACCGCAGATGAACACCGGGGAGCTGTTTTTT
d_gene: TRBD1; abundance: -; j_gene: TRBJ1-5; v_gene: TRBV28; CDR3aa: CASSSFWDRVGQPQHF; CDR3nt: TGTGCCAGCAGTAGTTTTTGGGACAGGGTCGGGCAGCCCCAGCATTTT
d_gene: -; abundance: -; j_gene: TRBJ2-3; v_gene: TRBV27; CDR3aa: CASSLMTALTDTQYF; CDR3nt: TGTGCCAGCAGTTTAATGACAGCGCTCACAGATACGCAGTATTTT
d_gene: TRBD1; abundance: -; j_gene: TRBJ1-1; v_gene: TRBV11-2; CDR3aa: CASSFRGQGNTEAFF; CDR3nt: TGTGCCAGCAGCTTCCGGGGACAGGGGAACACTGAAGCTTTCTTT
d_gene: -; abundance: -; j_gene: TRBJ2-1; v_gene: TRBV19; CDR3aa: CASTRSAGLKGNEQFF; CDR3nt: TGTGCCAGTACCCGCTCCGCGGGGCTTAAAGGCAATGAGCAGTTCTTC
d_gene: -; abundance: -; j_gene: TRBJ2-6; v_gene: TRBV2; CDR3aa: CASSALRGSGANVLTF; CDR3nt: TGTGCCAGCAGTGCTCTCAGAGGCTCTGGGGCCAACGTCCTGACTTTC
d_gene: -; abundance: -; j_gene: TRBJ2-3; v_gene: TRBV7-2; CDR3aa: CASSRIAPGTDTQYF; CDR3nt: TGTGCCAGCAGCCGGATAGCCCCCGGCACAGATACGCAGTATTTT
d_gene: TRBD2; abundance: -; j_gene: TRBJ2-5; v_gene: TRBV10-1; CDR3aa: CASSDIASGVQETQYF; CDR3nt: TGCGCCAGCAGTGATATTGCTAGCGGGGTCCAAGAGACCCAGTACTTC
d_gene: TRBD1; abundance: -; j_gene: TRBJ2-1; v_gene: TRBV10-1; CDR3aa: CASSPGTENNEQFF; CDR3nt: TGCGCCAGCAGCCCCGGGACAGAGAACAATGAGCAGTTCTTC
d_gene: -; abundance: -; j_gene: TRBJ2-2; v_gene: TRBV27; CDR3aa: CASRMLANHITGELFF; CDR3nt: TGTGCCAGCCGTATGCTAGCGAACCATATCACCGGGGAGCTGTTTTTT
d_gene: -; abundance: -; j_gene: TRBJ2-3; v_gene: TRBV28; CDR3aa: CASIRGDTDTQYF; CDR3nt: TGTGCCAGCATTAGGGGAGACACAGATACGCAGTATTTT
d_gene: TRBD1; abundance: -; j_gene: TRBJ2-1; v_gene: TRBV10-3; CDR3aa: CAISESTRHRDRQLEETYNEQFF; CDR3nt: TGTGCCATCAGTGAGTCGACCCGCCACCGGGACAGGCAACTCGAAGAGACGTACAATGAGCAGTTCTTC
d_gene: -; abundance: -; j_gene: TRBJ2-7; v_gene: TRBV4-1; CDR3aa: CASSQDPQLIGQYF; CDR3nt: TGCGCCAGCAGCCAAGATCCGCAGCTCATAGGGCAGTACTTC